Sequencing of this TCR beta chain was carried out in a study of T-cell memory formation after mild COVID-19. As concerns this clonotype: The antigen is unknown.

Study-wide points: Some responding clones appeared in pre-infection memory, suggesting cross-reactive memory joined. CD4+ clones that contracted lay mainly in CM and EM; CD8+ ones lay in EMRA.

V lost 4 bases and J lost 8; bases outside the gene matches: 6. CDR1 MNHNY and CDR2 SVGAGI come from the germline V gene (reference sequence). This CDR3 region has 15 residues. TCRdb re-called the 5' RACE reads with MiXCR, one entry per CDR3 protein. The profile shows hundreds of thousands of distinct CDR3 sequences, around 21% of them singletons. This sequence was found in an adult woman who had mild COVID-19 (a few samples of this study predate the infection). Cell type and time point are not known. This sequence joins TRBV6-6 and TRBJ2-1, with TRBD1 matching 12 bases. The sample comprised PBMCs or a T cell subset sorted from them (not recorded which). The CDR3 region is CASSFTGTGGDEQFF. The CDR3 nucleotides read TGTGCCAGCAGTTTCACCGGGACAGGGGGCGATGAGCAGTTCTTC.